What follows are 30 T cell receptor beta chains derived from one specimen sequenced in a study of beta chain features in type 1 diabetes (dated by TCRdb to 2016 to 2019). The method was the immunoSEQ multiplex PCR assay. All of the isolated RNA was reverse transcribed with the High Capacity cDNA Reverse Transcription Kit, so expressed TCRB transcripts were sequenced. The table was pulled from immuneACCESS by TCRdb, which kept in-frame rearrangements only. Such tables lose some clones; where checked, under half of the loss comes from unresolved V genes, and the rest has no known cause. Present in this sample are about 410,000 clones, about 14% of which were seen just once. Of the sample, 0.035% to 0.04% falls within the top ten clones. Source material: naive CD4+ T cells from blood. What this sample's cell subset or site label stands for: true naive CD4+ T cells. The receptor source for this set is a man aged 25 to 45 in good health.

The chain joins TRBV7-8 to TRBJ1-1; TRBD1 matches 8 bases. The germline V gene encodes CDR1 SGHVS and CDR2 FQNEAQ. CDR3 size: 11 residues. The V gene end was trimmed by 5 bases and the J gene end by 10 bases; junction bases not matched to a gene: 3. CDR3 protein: CASSADRGAFF. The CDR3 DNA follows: TGTGCCAGCAGCGCCGACAGGGGAGCTTTCTTT.

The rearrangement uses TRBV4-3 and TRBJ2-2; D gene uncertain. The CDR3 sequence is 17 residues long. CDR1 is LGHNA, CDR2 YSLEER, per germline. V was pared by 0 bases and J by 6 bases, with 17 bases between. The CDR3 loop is CASSQDLVLVWAGELFF. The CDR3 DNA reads TGCGCCAGCAGCCAAGATCTTGTTCTAGTATGGGCCGGGGAGCTGTTTTTT.

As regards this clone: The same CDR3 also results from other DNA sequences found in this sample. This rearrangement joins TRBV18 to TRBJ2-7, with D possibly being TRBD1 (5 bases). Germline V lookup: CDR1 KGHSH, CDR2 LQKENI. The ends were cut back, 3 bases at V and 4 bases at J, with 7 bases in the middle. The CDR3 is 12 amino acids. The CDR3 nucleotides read TGTGCCAGCTCACCGGGGCAGTACGAGCAGTACGTC. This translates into CASSPGQYEQYV.

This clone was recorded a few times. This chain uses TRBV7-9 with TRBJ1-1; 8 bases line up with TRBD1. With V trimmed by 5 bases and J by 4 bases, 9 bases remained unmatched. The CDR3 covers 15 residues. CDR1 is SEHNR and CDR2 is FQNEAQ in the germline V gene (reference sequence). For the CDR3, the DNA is TGTGCCAGCAGCACCTCGACAGGGGCAGGCACTGAAGCTTTCTTT. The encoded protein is CASSTSTGAGTEAFF.

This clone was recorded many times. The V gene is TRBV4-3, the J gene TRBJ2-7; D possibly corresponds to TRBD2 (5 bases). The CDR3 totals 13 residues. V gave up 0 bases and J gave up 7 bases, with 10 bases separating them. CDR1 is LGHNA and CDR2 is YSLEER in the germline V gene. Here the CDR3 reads CASSQELGWEQYF. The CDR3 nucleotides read TGCGCCAGCAGCCAAGAACTAGGGTGGGAGCAGTACTTC.

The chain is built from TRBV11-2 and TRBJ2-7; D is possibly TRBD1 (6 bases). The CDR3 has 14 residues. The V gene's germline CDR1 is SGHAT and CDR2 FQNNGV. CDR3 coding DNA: TGTCCGCAGGCCCCGGTAGGGGGTCCCTACGAGCAGTACGTC. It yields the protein CPQAPVGGPYEQYV.

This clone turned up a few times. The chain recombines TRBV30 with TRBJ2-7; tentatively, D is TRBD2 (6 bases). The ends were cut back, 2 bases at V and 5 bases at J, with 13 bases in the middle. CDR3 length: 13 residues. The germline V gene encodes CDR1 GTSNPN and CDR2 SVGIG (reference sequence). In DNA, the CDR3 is TGTGCCTGGAGTCAAACGGGAGACCACGAGCAGTACGTC. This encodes CAWSQTGDHEQYV.

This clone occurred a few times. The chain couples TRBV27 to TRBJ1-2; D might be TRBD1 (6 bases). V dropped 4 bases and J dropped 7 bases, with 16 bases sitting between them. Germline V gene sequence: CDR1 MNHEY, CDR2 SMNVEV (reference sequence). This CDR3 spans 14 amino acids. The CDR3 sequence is CASSSQQGVGGYTF. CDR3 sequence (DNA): TGTGCCAGCAGTTCGCAACAGGGAGTAGGTGGCTACACCTTC.

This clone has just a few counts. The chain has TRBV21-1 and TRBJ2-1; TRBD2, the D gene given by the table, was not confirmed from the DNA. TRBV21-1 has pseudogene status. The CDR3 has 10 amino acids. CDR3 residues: CATLGGEQFF. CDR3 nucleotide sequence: TGTGCCACGCTGGGAGGTGAGCAGTTCTTC.

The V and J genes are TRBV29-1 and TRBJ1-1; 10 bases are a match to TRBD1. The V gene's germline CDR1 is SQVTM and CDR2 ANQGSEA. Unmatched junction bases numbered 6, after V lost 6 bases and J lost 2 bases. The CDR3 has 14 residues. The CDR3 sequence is CSVQRQGANTEAFF. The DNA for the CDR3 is TGCAGCGTACAACGACAGGGGGCCAACACTGAAGCTTTCTTT.

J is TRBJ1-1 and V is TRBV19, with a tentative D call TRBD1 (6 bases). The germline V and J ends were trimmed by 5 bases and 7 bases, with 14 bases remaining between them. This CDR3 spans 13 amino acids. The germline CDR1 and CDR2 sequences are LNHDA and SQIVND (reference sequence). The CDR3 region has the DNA TGTGCCAGTAGTTCGGGGACACCCAGTGAAGCTTTCTTT. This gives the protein CASSSGTPSEAFF.

The CDR3 spells CASSTNLLEDTQYF. CDR3 coding DNA: TGTGCCAGCAGCACCAATCTCCTCGAAGATACGCAGTATTTT. This sequence joins TRBV5-4 and TRBJ2-3; D uncertain. Germline CDR1 and CDR2: SGHNT and YYREEE (reference sequence). V lost 4 bases to trimming and J lost 5 bases, with 14 bases between them. This CDR3 is 14 amino acids long.

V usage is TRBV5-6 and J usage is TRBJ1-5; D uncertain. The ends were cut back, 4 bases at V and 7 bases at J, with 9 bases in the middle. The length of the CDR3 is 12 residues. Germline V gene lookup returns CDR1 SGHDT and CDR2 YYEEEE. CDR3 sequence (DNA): TGTGCCAGCAGCCCCCAAGGGCAGCCCCAGCATTTT. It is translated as CASSPQGQPQHF.

CDR3 loop: CASSLGLSAGLAIGEQFF. In DNA, the CDR3 is TGTGCCAGCAGCTTAGGTTTATCCGCGGGACTAGCGATCGGTGAGCAGTTCTTC. The rearrangement joins TRBV11-2 to TRBJ2-1; 10 bases align to TRBD2. Trimming at V came to 1 base and at J to 9 bases, leaving 15 bases not matched to a gene. Germline CDR1 and CDR2: SGHAT and FQNNGV. The CDR3 has 18 residues.

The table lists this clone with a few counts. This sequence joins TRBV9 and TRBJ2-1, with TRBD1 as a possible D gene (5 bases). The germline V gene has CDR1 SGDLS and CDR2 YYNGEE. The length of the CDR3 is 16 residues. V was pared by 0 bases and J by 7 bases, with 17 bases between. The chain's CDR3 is CASSVDANRGRNEQFF. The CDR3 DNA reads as TGTGCCAGCAGCGTAGACGCAAATAGGGGTCGGAATGAGCAGTTCTTC.

The CDR3 DNA is TGTGCCAGCATAAGTAACAGAAACGCCGGGGAGCTGTTTTTT. Protein product: CASISNRNAGELFF. The V call is TRBV25-1, the J call TRBJ2-2; D call uncertain. The CDR3 extends over 14 amino acids. The V end lost 7 bases, the J end lost 6 bases, and 15 bases lay between the germline ends. The germline gives CDR1 MGHDK, CDR2 SYGVNS.

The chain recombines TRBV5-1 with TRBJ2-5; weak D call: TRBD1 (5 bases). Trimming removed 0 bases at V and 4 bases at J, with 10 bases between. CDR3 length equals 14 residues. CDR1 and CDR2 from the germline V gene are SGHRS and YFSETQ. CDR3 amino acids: CASSLVPGIETQYF. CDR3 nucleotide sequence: TGCGCCAGCAGCTTGGTGCCAGGGATAGAGACCCAGTACTTC.

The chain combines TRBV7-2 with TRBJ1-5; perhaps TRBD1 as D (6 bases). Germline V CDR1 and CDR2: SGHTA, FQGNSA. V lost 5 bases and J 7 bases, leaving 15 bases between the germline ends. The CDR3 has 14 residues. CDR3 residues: CASSPNRAGQPQHF. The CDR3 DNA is TGTGCCAGCAGCCCGAACAGGGCCGGGCAGCCCCAGCATTTT.

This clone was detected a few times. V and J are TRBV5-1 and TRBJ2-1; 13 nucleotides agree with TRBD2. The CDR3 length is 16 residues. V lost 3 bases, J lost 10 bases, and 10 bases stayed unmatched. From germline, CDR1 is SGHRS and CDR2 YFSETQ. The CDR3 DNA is TGCGCCAGCAGCTCCCAGATACGGGGACTAGCGGGAGAGCAGTTCTTC. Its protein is CASSSQIRGLAGEQFF.

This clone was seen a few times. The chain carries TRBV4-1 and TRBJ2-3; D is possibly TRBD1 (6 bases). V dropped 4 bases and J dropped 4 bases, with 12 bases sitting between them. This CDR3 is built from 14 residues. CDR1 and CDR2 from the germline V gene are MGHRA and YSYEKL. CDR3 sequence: CASSRQGSPDTQYF. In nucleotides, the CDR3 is TGCGCCAGCAGCCGCCAGGGGTCCCCAGATACGCAGTATTTT.

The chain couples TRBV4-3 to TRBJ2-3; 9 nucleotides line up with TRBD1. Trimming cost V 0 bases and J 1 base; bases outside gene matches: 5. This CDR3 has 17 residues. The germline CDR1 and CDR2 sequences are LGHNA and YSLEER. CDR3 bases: TGCGCCAGCAGCCAAGATGGCGGGACAGGGCGCACAGATACGCAGTATTTT. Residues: CASSQDGGTGRTDTQYF.

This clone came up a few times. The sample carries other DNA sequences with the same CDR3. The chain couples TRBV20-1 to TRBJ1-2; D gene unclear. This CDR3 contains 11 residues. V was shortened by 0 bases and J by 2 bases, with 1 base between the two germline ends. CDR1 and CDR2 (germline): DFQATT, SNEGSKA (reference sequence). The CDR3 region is CSARDNYGYTF. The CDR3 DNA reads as TGCAGTGCTAGAGACAACTATGGCTACACCTTC.

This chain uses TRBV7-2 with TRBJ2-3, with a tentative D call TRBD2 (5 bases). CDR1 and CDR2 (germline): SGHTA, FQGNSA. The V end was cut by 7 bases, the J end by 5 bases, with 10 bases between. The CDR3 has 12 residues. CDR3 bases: TGTGCCAGCACCTCCCGGGGAGATACGCAGTATTTT. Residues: CASTSRGDTQYF.

The CDR3 sequence is CASSIGQVVYV. The CDR3 bases are TGTGCCAGTAGTATCGGTCAGGTAGTATACGTC. This chain uses TRBV19 with TRBJ2-7, with D unresolved. The germline gives CDR1 LNHDA, CDR2 SQIVND (reference sequence). Trimming shortened V by 3 bases and J by 13 bases, and 13 bases separated the two germline ends. This CDR3 contains 11 residues.

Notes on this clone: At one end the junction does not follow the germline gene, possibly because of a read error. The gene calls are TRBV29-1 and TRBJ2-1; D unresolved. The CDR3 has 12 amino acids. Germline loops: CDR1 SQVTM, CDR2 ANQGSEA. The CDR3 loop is CSVDKVRCARIF. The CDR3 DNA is TGCAGCGTTGACAAAGTGAGGTGCGCCCGAATCTTC.

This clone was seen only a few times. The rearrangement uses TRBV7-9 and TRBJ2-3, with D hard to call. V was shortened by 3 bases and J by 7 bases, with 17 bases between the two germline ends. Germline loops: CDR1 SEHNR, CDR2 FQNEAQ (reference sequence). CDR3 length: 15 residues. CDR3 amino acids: CASSFGNPPLNTQYF. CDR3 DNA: TGTGCCAGCAGCTTCGGTAACCCCCCACTGAATACGCAGTATTTT.

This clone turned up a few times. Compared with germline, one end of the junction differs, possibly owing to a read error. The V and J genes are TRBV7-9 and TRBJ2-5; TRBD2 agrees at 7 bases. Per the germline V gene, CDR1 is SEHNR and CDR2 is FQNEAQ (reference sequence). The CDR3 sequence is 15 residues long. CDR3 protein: CASSVAGGGQETQYF. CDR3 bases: TGTGCCAGCAGCGTAGCGGGTGGCGGCCAAGAGACCCAGTACTTC.

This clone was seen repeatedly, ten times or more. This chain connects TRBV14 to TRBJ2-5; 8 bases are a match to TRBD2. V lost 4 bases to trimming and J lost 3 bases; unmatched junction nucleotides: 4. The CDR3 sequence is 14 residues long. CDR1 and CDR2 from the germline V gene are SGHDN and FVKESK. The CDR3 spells CASSLAGLEETQYF. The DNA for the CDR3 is TGTGCCAGCAGCCTGGCGGGACTAGAAGAGACCCAGTACTTC.

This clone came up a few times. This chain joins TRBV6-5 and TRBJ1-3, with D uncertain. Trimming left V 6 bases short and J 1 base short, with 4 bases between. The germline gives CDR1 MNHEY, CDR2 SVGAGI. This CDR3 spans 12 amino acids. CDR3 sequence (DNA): TGTGCCAGCAGCCCATCTGGAAACACCATATATTTT. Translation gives CASSPSGNTIYF.

The CDR3 nucleotides read TGTGCCAGCAGCTTATTCCTTGAGCAGTACTTC. Translating it yields CASSLFLEQYF. The chain employs TRBV7-2 and TRBJ2-7; no clear D. The germline V gene has CDR1 SGHTA and CDR2 FQGNSA. The CDR3 totals 11 residues. Trimming removed 2 bases at V and 7 bases at J, with 6 bases between.